Each of the 4 T cell receptor beta chains below was sequenced from the same sample in a study of T-cell memory formation after mild COVID-19. TCRdb reprocessed the 5' RACE reads with MiXCR, giving one entry per CDR3 protein. The sample holds about 190,000 distinct CDR3 sequences, around 26% seen once. Sequenced: PBMCs or a T cell subset sorted from them (not recorded which). The receptors derive from an adult woman who had mild COVID-19 (a few samples of this study predate the infection). Cell type and time point are not known.

This chain uses TRBV2 with TRBJ2-7; D not resolved. Germline V gene sequence: CDR1 SNHLY, CDR2 FYNNEI. This CDR3 spans 11 amino acids. Trimming shortened V by 2 bases and J by 9 bases, and 8 bases separated the two germline ends. The CDR3: CASSEQWVQYF. Here the CDR3 DNA reads TGTGCCAGCAGTGAACAGTGGGTGCAGTACTTC. The variable domain in full, with the rest retrieved from reference TRBV2 and TRBJ2-7, is EPEVTQTPSHQVTQMGQEVILRCVPISNHLYFYWYRQILGQKVEFLVSFYNNEISEKSEIFDDQFSVERPDGSNFTLKIRSTKLEDSAMYFCASSEQWVQYFGPGTRLTVT.

This clonotype appeared a few times. This chain uses TRBV5-6 with TRBJ2-7; the match to TRBD2 covers 8 bases. This CDR3 contains 15 residues. Germline V lookup: CDR1 SGHDT, CDR2 YYEEEE. V was clipped by 7 bases and J by 2 bases; unmatched bases: 11. CDR3 coding DNA: TGTGCCAGCCACTACCCACTAGCGGAGACCTACGAGCAGTACTTC. The encoded protein is CASHYPLAETYEQYF.

V usage is TRBV4-1 and J usage is TRBJ1-1; D might be TRBD1 (5 bases). Trimming shortened V by 3 bases and J by 0 bases, and 14 bases separated the two germline ends. Per the germline V gene, CDR1 is MGHRA and CDR2 is YSYEKL. The CDR3 runs 16 residues. The CDR3 region is CASSHPHGALNTEAFF. The DNA for the CDR3 is TGCGCCAGCAGCCACCCCCATGGGGCTCTGAACACTGAAGCTTTCTTT.

This clonotype has a handful of counts. The chain couples TRBV7-8 to TRBJ2-3; 10 positions agree with TRBD2. Germline V lookup: CDR1 SGHVS, CDR2 FQNEAQ. This CDR3 contains 16 residues. V shed 4 bases and J 8 bases; nucleotides not matched to a gene: 12. The CDR3 DNA follows: TGTGCCAGCAGCTCCCTAAAAGGACTAGCGGAAACTACGCAGTATTTT. Its protein is CASSSLKGLAETTQYF.